These T cell receptor beta chains were read from a single sample in a study of OX40 agonist ivuxolimab in advanced cancers. The table came from immunoSEQ multiplex PCR; TCRdb's copy has only in-frame clones and leaves some out. The sample shows more than 85,000 clones, 90% of them seen only once. Source: CD4+ or CD8+ T cells sorted from blood, taken in a trial of the OX40 agonist ivuxolimab. These receptors were obtained from an adult with an advanced solid tumor such as melanoma, head and neck, liver or kidney cancer. CDR3s include the opening cysteine and the closing phenylalanine or tryptophan. A D gene is named only where the DNA matches it firmly.

D gene: TRBD1
J gene: TRBJ2-3
V gene: TRBV5-5
CDR3 protein: CASSIRTGGPADTQYF

D gene: NA
J gene: TRBJ1-5
V gene: TRBV6-1
CDR3 protein: CASAEGGRQPQHF

D gene: NA
J gene: TRBJ2-2
V gene: TRBV7-2
CDR3 protein: CASSLGSGTTGELFF

D gene: NA
J gene: TRBJ2-4
V gene: TRBV2
CDR3 protein: CASSFKEIGQHLAKNIQYF

D gene: TRBD1
J gene: TRBJ1-4
V gene: TRBV19
CDR3 protein: CASRILTGGNEKLFF

D gene: TRBD2
J gene: TRBJ2-2
V gene: TRBV27
CDR3 protein: CASSLISGRGSVGELFF

D gene: TRBD2
J gene: TRBJ2-7
V gene: TRBV5-6
CDR3 protein: CASSLSGTSGASSYEQYF

D gene: NA
J gene: TRBJ2-4
V gene: TRBV7-2
CDR3 protein: CASSWDRKNIQYF

D gene: NA
J gene: TRBJ2-7
V gene: TRBV27
CDR3 protein: CASSPLGTGLANEQYF

D gene: NA
J gene: TRBJ2-7
V gene: TRBV5-5
CDR3 protein: CASSLAAGYSYEQYF

D gene: NA
J gene: TRBJ2-3
V gene: TRBV28
CDR3 protein: CASSSTTSTDTQYF

D gene: NA
J gene: TRBJ2-7
V gene: TRBV11-1
CDR3 protein: CASSLGRTEQYF

D gene: NA
J gene: TRBJ2-7
V gene: TRBV5-1
CDR3 protein: CASSLVGQLEQYF

D gene: TRBD1
J gene: TRBJ2-5
V gene: TRBV7-7
CDR3 protein: CASSVGTGLETQYF

D gene: TRBD1
J gene: TRBJ2-1
V gene: TRBV19
CDR3 protein: CASSPRQGRNEQFF

D gene: NA
J gene: TRBJ1-2
V gene: TRBV7-2
CDR3 protein: CASSLGSFNYGYTF

D gene: TRBD1
J gene: TRBJ2-7
V gene: TRBV7-8
CDR3 protein: CASSLGVRGPSYEQYF

D gene: TRBD1
J gene: NA
V gene: TRBV18
CDR3 protein: CASSPQGGASYNEQFF

D gene: TRBD2
J gene: TRBJ2-1
V gene: TRBV18
CDR3 protein: CASRSGRDYNEQFF

D gene: NA
J gene: TRBJ1-2
V gene: TRBV7-2
CDR3 protein: CASSTRQNYGYTF

D gene: NA
J gene: TRBJ2-2
V gene: TRBV18
CDR3 protein: CASSLDWEGQLRTGELFF

D gene: NA
J gene: TRBJ2-7
V gene: TRBV5-4
CDR3 protein: CASSLGQQYEQYF

D gene: TRBD2
J gene: TRBJ2-5
V gene: TRBV6-6
CDR3 protein: CASTLAETQYF

D gene: NA
J gene: TRBJ2-3
V gene: TRBV28
CDR3 protein: CASQEGFTDTQYF

D gene: NA
J gene: TRBJ2-3
V gene: TRBV4-3
CDR3 protein: CASSPPGTDTQYF

D gene: TRBD2
J gene: TRBJ2-7
V gene: TRBV7-2
CDR3 protein: CASSLSSGIGEQYF

D gene: TRBD1
J gene: TRBJ2-7
V gene: TRBV28
CDR3 protein: CASSLVGTGGHEQYF

D gene: NA
J gene: TRBJ2-7
V gene: TRBV28
CDR3 protein: CASRGTPTYEQYF

D gene: TRBD2
J gene: TRBJ2-2
V gene: TRBV9
CDR3 protein: CASSVLAGATGELFF

D gene: NA
J gene: TRBJ1-1
V gene: TRBV29-1
CDR3 protein: CSVNAGRAMRNTEAFF

D gene: NA
J gene: TRBJ1-4
V gene: TRBV10-3
CDR3 protein: CAISESDGTEKLFF

D gene: TRBD1
J gene: TRBJ2-1
V gene: TRBV5-1
CDR3 protein: CASSLPQGANEQFF

D gene: NA
J gene: TRBJ2-7
V gene: TRBV7-2
CDR3 protein: CASSYQQGSGEQYF

D gene: NA
J gene: TRBJ2-7
V gene: TRBV28
CDR3 protein: CASSPGTLSSYEQYF

D gene: TRBD2
J gene: TRBJ2-1
V gene: TRBV7-8
CDR3 protein: CASSLGTGTSGASSYNEQFF

D gene: TRBD1
J gene: TRBJ2-7
V gene: TRBV6-1
CDR3 protein: CASSEAGQGVFF

D gene: NA
J gene: TRBJ2-1
V gene: TRBV11-2
CDR3 protein: CASSLVVGDLDEQFF

D gene: NA
J gene: TRBJ1-1
V gene: TRBV6-1
CDR3 protein: CASTPGREGTEAFF

D gene: TRBD1
J gene: TRBJ1-5
V gene: TRBV7-2
CDR3 protein: CASSLVGGGSNQPQHF

D gene: TRBD2
J gene: TRBJ2-5
V gene: TRBV7-6
CDR3 protein: CASSLETGGEQYF

D gene: TRBD2
J gene: TRBJ2-5
V gene: TRBV11-2
CDR3 protein: CASRQLAGGETQYF

D gene: TRBD1
J gene: TRBJ2-2
V gene: TRBV9
CDR3 protein: CASSARTGGNTGELFF

D gene: TRBD2
J gene: TRBJ2-1
V gene: TRBV18
CDR3 protein: CASSPALAGGYNEQFF

D gene: TRBD2
J gene: TRBJ2-2
V gene: TRBV5-1
CDR3 protein: CASSPTSGSPGELFF

D gene: NA
J gene: TRBJ2-6
V gene: TRBV7-8
CDR3 protein: CASSKGFSGANVLTF

D gene: NA
J gene: TRBJ2-3
V gene: TRBV7-2
CDR3 protein: CASSRDISTDTQYF

D gene: NA
J gene: TRBJ2-7
V gene: TRBV7-2
CDR3 protein: CASSVGTPYEQYF

D gene: TRBD1
J gene: TRBJ1-2
V gene: TRBV6-1
CDR3 protein: CASTRDRGLYGYTF

D gene: NA
J gene: TRBJ2-1
V gene: TRBV6-4
CDR3 protein: CASSDSWGILSSLPSYNEQFF

D gene: TRBD1
J gene: TRBJ2-7
V gene: TRBV5-4
CDR3 protein: CASSSSSTGSSYEQYF

D gene: NA
J gene: TRBJ1-1
V gene: TRBV7-3
CDR3 protein: CASSLSRDTIAFF

D gene: NA
J gene: TRBJ1-5
V gene: TRBV19
CDR3 protein: CASSIWAGNGNQPQHF

D gene: NA
J gene: TRBJ2-7
V gene: TRBV2
CDR3 protein: CASSDGGSYEQYF

D gene: TRBD1
J gene: TRBJ2-2
V gene: TRBV11-1
CDR3 protein: CASRSGQGNGELFF

D gene: NA
J gene: TRBJ1-2
V gene: TRBV7-9
CDR3 protein: CASSLALSGVLDGYTF

D gene: NA
J gene: TRBJ1-6
V gene: TRBV2
CDR3 protein: CASDGWDSPLHF

D gene: NA
J gene: TRBJ2-7
V gene: TRBV5-5
CDR3 protein: CASSLTTGAYEQYF